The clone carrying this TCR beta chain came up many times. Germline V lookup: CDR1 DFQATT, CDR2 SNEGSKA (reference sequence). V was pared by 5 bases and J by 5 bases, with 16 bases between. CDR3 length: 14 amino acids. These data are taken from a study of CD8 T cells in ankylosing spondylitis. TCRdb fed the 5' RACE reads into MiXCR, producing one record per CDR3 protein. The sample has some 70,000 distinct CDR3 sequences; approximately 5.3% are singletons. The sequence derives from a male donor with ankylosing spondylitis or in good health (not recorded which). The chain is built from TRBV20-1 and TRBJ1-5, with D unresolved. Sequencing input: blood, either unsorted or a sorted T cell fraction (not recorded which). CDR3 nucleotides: TGCAGTGCTTTGGAACGCCCCGAGGATCAGCCCCAGCATTTT. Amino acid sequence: CSALERPEDQPQHF.